Sequencing of this TCR beta chain was carried out in a study of radiation and T cells in renal cell carcinoma. TCRdb's table, derived via immunoSEQ multiplex PCR, lists solely in-frame clones and lacks some. The table shows some 95,000 clones, with 86% occurring only once. The V gene's germline CDR1 is SGDLS and CDR2 YYNGEE. The CDR3 runs to 14 residues. V was trimmed by 0 bases and J by 3 bases, leaving 10 bases between them. Sample time point: baseline pretreatment blood. Treatment defined: 15 Gy SBRT to primary tumor, nephrectomy 4 weeks later. The input for sequencing was blood, taken from a patient whose treatment included radiotherapy and nephrectomy. The TCR sequence derives from a man between 45 and 60 years old with renal cell carcinoma. The V call is TRBV9, the J call TRBJ2-7; D not certain. The CDR3 is CASSVATQSYEQYF. The CDR3 DNA is TGTGCCAGCAGCGTAGCTACCCAGAGCTACGAGCAGTACTTC. The full variable domain, its missing parts supplied by reference TRBV9 and TRBJ2-7, is DSGVTQTPKHLITATGQRVTLRCSPRSGDLSVYWYQQSLDQGLQFLIQYYNGEERAKGNILERFSAQQFPDLHSELNLSSLELGDSALYFCASSVATQSYEQYFGPGTRLTVT.